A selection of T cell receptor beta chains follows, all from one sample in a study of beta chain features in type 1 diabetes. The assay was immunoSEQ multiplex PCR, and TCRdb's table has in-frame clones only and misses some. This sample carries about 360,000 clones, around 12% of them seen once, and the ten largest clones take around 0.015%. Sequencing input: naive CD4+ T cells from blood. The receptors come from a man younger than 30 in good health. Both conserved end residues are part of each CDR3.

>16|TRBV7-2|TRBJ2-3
CASSGSGTSGASKEYF
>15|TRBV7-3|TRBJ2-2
CASSPQLANTGELFF
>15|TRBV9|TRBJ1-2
CASSVGGGTPYGYTF
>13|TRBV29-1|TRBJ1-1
CSVEVGQNTEAFF
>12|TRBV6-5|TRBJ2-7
CASSAGPREQYF
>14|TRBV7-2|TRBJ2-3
CASSLRGSTDTQYF
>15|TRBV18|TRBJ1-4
CASSPQTGIEEKLFF
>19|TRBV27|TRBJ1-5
CASSLDWDRVIRGNQPQHF
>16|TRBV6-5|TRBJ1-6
CASSYSGADAITPLHF
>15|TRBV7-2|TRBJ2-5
CASSTRYGAGGTQYF
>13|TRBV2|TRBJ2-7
CASSDEGSGSLYF
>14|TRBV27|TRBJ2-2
CASRGTGVSGELFF
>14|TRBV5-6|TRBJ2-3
CASSDRPSTDTQYF
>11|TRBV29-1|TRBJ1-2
CSVVGAGGYTF
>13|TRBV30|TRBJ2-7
CAWCRDRSYEQYF
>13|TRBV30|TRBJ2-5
CAWKRGIQETQYF
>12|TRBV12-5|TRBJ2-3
CASGDRGDREYF
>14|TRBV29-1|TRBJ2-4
CSVAGVLAKNIQYF
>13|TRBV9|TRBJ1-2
CASSATANYGYTF
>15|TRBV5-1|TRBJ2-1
CASRVSRGVYNEQFF
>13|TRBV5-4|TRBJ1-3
CASSPDSGNTIYF
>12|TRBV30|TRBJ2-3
CAWDRKWDTQYF
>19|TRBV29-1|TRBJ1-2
CSVEETRWTGGRPDYGYTF